Below are 20 T cell receptor beta chains sequenced from a single sample in a study of T cell changes during pregnancy in multiple sclerosis (dated by TCRdb to between 2018 and 2021). The library was obtained by the immunoSEQ multiplex PCR assay. TCRdb holds this immuneACCESS table with in-frame rearrangements only. Some clones are missing; in checked studies, unresolved V genes explain under half, and the rest has no known cause. The sample table shows about 80,000 clones, and 92% are seen once. 2.6% of the sample comes from the top ten. The material sequenced was peripheral blood, taken before pregnancy. Receptors were obtained from a female donor with multiple sclerosis, enrolled in a pregnancy study.

The chain uses TRBV14 and TRBJ2-7; no clear D. This CDR3 is 12 amino acids long. Germline V lookup: CDR1 SGHDN, CDR2 FVKESK. Trimming removed 4 bases at V and 3 bases at J, with 7 bases between. The CDR3: CASSLSNYEQYF. The CDR3 bases are TGTGCCAGCAGCCTGTCTAACTACGAGCAGTACTTC.

The genes are TRBV7-8 and TRBJ2-2; TRBD1 aligns across 9 bases. CDR3 length: 16 residues. Germline loops: CDR1 SGHVS, CDR2 FQNEAQ. The V and J ends lost 0 bases and 5 bases, in that order; junction bases with no gene match: 4. The CDR3 nucleotides are TGTGCCAGCAGCTTAGCGGGACAGGGAGGGACCGGGGAGCTGTTTTTT. As protein: CASSLAGQGGTGELFF.

V usage is TRBV15 and J usage is TRBJ1-1; D not certain. CDR3 length: 12 amino acids. Trimming stripped 5 bases from V and 7 bases from J, with 11 bases between. CDR1 and CDR2 (germline): LNHNV, YYDKDF (reference sequence). The CDR3 protein is CATSGGLGEAFF. In DNA form, the CDR3 reads TGTGCCACCAGCGGCGGTCTGGGTGAAGCTTTCTTT.

The genes are TRBV5-1 and TRBJ1-2; 10 positions match TRBD1. Trimming took 5 bases from V and 0 from J; bases not matched to a gene: 10. Germline V gives CDR1 SGHRS, CDR2 YFSETQ. The CDR3 spans 17 residues. The CDR3 bases are TGCGCCAGCAGGACCGGGACAGGGGCTAGCGCTAACTATGGCTACACCTTC. It is translated as CASRTGTGASANYGYTF.

Only a few counts were recorded for this clone. The chain combines TRBV9 with TRBJ1-1, with 10 bases that match TRBD1. V lost 4 bases and J lost 5; bases outside the gene matches: 5. The germline gives CDR1 SGDLS, CDR2 YYNGEE. This CDR3 has 14 amino acids. CDR3 sequence reads: CASSPGTGETEAFF. The DNA of the CDR3 is TGTGCCAGCAGCCCCGGGACAGGGGAGACTGAAGCTTTCTTT. Supplemented by reference TRBV9 and TRBJ1-1, the full variable domain reads DSGVTQTPKHLITATGQRVTLRCSPRSGDLSVYWYQQSLDQGLQFLIQYYNGEERAKGNILERFSAQQFPDLHSELNLSSLELGDSALYFCASSPGTGETEAFFGQGTRLTVV.

This rearrangement joins TRBV25-1 to TRBJ2-1; D possibly corresponds to TRBD2 (5 bases). This CDR3 is 14 amino acids long. Per the germline V gene, CDR1 is MGHDK and CDR2 is SYGVNS. Trimming cost V 4 bases and J 1 base, with 8 bases left between them. CDR3 in amino acids: CASSVRRSYNEQFF. The CDR3 DNA reads as TGTGCCAGCAGTGTTCGGAGGTCCTACAATGAGCAGTTCTTC.

The chain couples TRBV19 to TRBJ1-5; D might be TRBD1 (5 bases). This CDR3 is 15 amino acids long. From germline, CDR1 is LNHDA and CDR2 SQIVND (reference sequence). V lost 2 bases and J 4 bases, leaving 12 bases between the germline ends. The CDR3: CASSILGRGNQPQHF. For the CDR3, the DNA is TGTGCCAGTAGTATATTGGGCCGGGGGAATCAGCCCCAGCATTTT. Together with reference TRBV19 and TRBJ1-5, the CDR3 gives the full variable domain: DGGITQSPKYLFRKEGQNVTLSCEQNLNHDAMYWYRQDPGQGLRLIYYSQIVNDFQKGDIAEGYSVSREKKESFPLTVTSAQKNPTAFYLCASSILGRGNQPQHFGDGTRLSIL.

J is TRBJ2-3 and V is TRBV27, with 8 bases aligning to TRBD1. CDR1 is MNHEY and CDR2 is SMNVEV in the germline V gene (reference sequence). V lost 6 bases to trimming and J lost 1 base; unmatched junction nucleotides: 0. CDR3 length: 13 amino acids. CDR3 nucleotides: TGTGCCAGCAGGACAGGGGGCACAGATACGCAGTATTTT. It yields the protein CASRTGGTDTQYF.

The chain carries TRBV28 and TRBJ1-5; tentative D call: TRBD1 (5 bases). V lost 6 bases, J lost 5 bases, and 17 bases lay in between. CDR3 length: 15 residues. CDR1 MDHEN and CDR2 SYDVKM come from the germline V gene. The chain's CDR3 is CASSPGRGGYQPQHF. CDR3 bases: TGTGCCAGCAGCCCCGGACGGGGGGGATATCAGCCCCAGCATTTT.

The chain uses TRBV9 and TRBJ2-3; 10 nucleotides line up with TRBD2. Trimming cost V 0 bases and J 6 bases; bases outside gene matches: 4. This CDR3 contains 15 residues. Germline V lookup: CDR1 SGDLS, CDR2 YYNGEE. The CDR3 bases are TGTGCCAGCAGCGTAGGGAGCGGGAGGGCCGATACGCAGTATTTT. This encodes CASSVGSGRADTQYF. Full variable domain (missing parts from reference TRBV9 and TRBJ2-3): DSGVTQTPKHLITATGQRVTLRCSPRSGDLSVYWYQQSLDQGLQFLIQYYNGEERAKGNILERFSAQQFPDLHSELNLSSLELGDSALYFCASSVGSGRADTQYFGPGTRLTVL.

This clone was seen a single time. A junction end diverges from the germline sequence, so it may reflect a read error. The chain is built from TRBV30 and TRBJ2-2; D possibly corresponds to TRBD1 (5 bases). This CDR3 has 17 residues. The germline V gene encodes CDR1 GTSNPN and CDR2 SVGIG (reference sequence). The CDR3, as DNA: TGTGCCTGGGGTGTTGGAGCGCCCTGGACAAACACCGGGGAGCTGTTTTTT. It is translated as CAWGVGAPWTNTGELFF. The entire variable domain, with the rest obtained from reference TRBV30 and TRBJ2-2, is as follows: SQTIHQWPATLVQPVGSPLSLECTVEGTSNPNLYWYRQAAGRGLQLLFYSVGIGQISSEVPQNLSASRPQDRQFILSSKKLLLSDSGFYLCAWGVGAPWTNTGELFFGEGSRLTVL.

The chain has TRBV2 and TRBJ1-5; 9 nucleotides align to TRBD1. CDR3 length equals 16 residues. CDR1 and CDR2 (germline): SNHLY, FYNNEI. After removal of 5 bases from V and 0 bases from J, the junction contained 5 bases not matched to a gene. CDR3 protein: CASSPDRGNSNQPQHF. The CDR3 DNA is TGTGCCAGCAGTCCGGACAGGGGAAATAGCAATCAGCCCCAGCATTTT. The complete variable domain, with remaining parts taken from reference TRBV2 and TRBJ1-5, reads EPEVTQTPSHQVTQMGQEVILRCVPISNHLYFYWYRQILGQKVEFLVSFYNNEISEKSEIFDDQFSVERPDGSNFTLKIRSTKLEDSAMYFCASSPDRGNSNQPQHFGDGTRLSIL.

This rearrangement joins TRBV28 to TRBJ2-4; a possible D gene is TRBD1 (6 bases). Germline assignment: CDR1 MDHEN and CDR2 SYDVKM. The CDR3 covers 16 residues. V was pared by 2 bases and J by 4 bases, with 15 bases between. CDR3 sequence: CASSLRQATEKNIQYF. The CDR3 DNA sequence: TGTGCCAGCAGTTTAAGACAGGCTACGGAGAAAAACATTCAGTACTTC.

The rearrangement uses TRBV6-5 and TRBJ1-5; D gene unclear. Trimming cost V 0 bases and J 0 bases, with 6 bases left between them. CDR1 MNHEY and CDR2 SVGAGI come from the germline V gene. This CDR3 spans 15 amino acids. CDR3 DNA sequence: TGTGCCAGCAGTTACTCTCGTTTTAGCAATCAGCCCCAGCATTTT. As protein: CASSYSRFSNQPQHF.

Notes on this clone: Compared with germline, one end of the junction differs, possibly owing to a read error. J is TRBJ1-4 and V is TRBV7-9, with no clear D. From germline, CDR1 is SEHNR and CDR2 FQNEAQ (reference sequence). The CDR3 extends over 17 amino acids. CDR3 sequence reads: CASSLASRSSGYEKLFF. The CDR3 coding sequence is TGTGCCAGCAGCCTAGCCTCGAGGTCCTCGGGATATGAAAAACTGTTTTTT.

The gene calls are TRBV19 and TRBJ2-7, with TRBD1 matching 8 bases. After removal of 4 bases from V and 3 bases from J, the junction contained 5 bases not matched to a gene. The CDR3 length is 14 residues. The germline V gene has CDR1 LNHDA and CDR2 SQIVND (reference sequence). CDR3: CASSNTGTGYEQYF. Written as DNA, the CDR3 is TGTGCCAGTAGTAACACCGGGACAGGCTACGAGCAGTACTTC.

This rearrangement joins TRBV6-1 to TRBJ1-1; tentative D call: TRBD1 (6 bases). V gave up 5 bases and J gave up 0 bases, with 7 bases separating them. The CDR3 is 13 amino acids. CDR1 is MNHNS and CDR2 is SASEGT in the germline V gene. In nucleotides, the CDR3 is TGTGCCAGCAGTAGGACAGTGAACACTGAAGCTTTCTTT. Protein: CASSRTVNTEAFF.

V and J are TRBV28 and TRBJ2-2; D is possibly TRBD2 (6 bases). The V and J ends lost 8 bases and 3 bases respectively, with 13 bases between them. Germline V CDR1 and CDR2: MDHEN, SYDVKM. The CDR3 has 14 amino acids. The CDR3 nucleotides read TGTGCCAGCTCCCCCGCGGGATACACCGGGGAGCTGTTTTTT. Its protein product is CASSPAGYTGELFF. Full variable domain (outside the CDR3, taken from reference TRBV28 and TRBJ2-2): DVKVTQSSRYLVKRTGEKVFLECVQDMDHENMFWYRQDPGLGLRLIYFSYDVKMKEKGDIPEGYSVSREKKERFSLILESASTNQTSMYLCASSPAGYTGELFFGEGSRLTVL.

This rearrangement joins TRBV16 to TRBJ2-1; D ambiguous. The CDR3 totals 12 residues. Germline V gene lookup returns CDR1 KGHSY and CDR2 FQNENV. Trimming shortened V by 0 bases and J by 7 bases, and 4 bases separated the two germline ends. The CDR3 spells CASSQSRNEQFF. The CDR3 DNA reads as TGTGCCAGCAGCCAATCCCGGAATGAGCAGTTCTTC.

This chain uses TRBV6-4 with TRBJ2-7; 8 positions agree with TRBD2. Unmatched junction bases numbered 5, after V lost 4 bases and J lost 3 bases. This CDR3 has 14 amino acids. Germline loops: CDR1 MRHNA, CDR2 SNTAGT. CDR3 amino acids: CASSVESGSYEQYF. The CDR3 DNA sequence: TGTGCCAGCAGTGTGGAGAGCGGGAGCTACGAGCAGTACTTC.